The present TCR beta chain was sequenced within a study of CD8 T cells in Susac syndrome. Study details: Blood was drawn from patients with Susac syndrome. At that point, they were therapy-naive, on corticosteroids, or on intravenous immunoglobulin alone.

Each Susac syndrome patient had definite or probable disease by recently defined criteria. Negative isolation was applied to CD8+ and CD4+ T cells, and FACS enrichment was applied to TEMRA cells. RNA, at about 0.45 to 1 ug, was reverse transcribed with random hexamers. TCRdb independently ran MiXCR on the immunoSEQ multiplex PCR reads; one entry per CDR3 protein. The table has approximately 87,000 distinct CDR3 sequences, roughly 96% seen once. The germline V gene encodes CDR1 SGHDT and CDR2 YYEEEE. This CDR3 is built from 16 residues. V dropped 4 bases and J dropped 5 bases, with 21 bases sitting between them.

This TCR was recovered from a human donor with Susac syndrome. This chain links TRBV5-6 with TRBJ1-2, with TRBD1 as a possible D gene (5 bases). The sequencing input was CD8+ T cells from PBMCs. The CDR3 region has the DNA TGTGCCAGCAGCCTCTGGGACGGGGCCTGGGAATATGGCTACACCTTC. It is translated as CASSLWDGAWEYGYTF.